This record looks at one T cell receptor beta chain sequence and its context. V lost 3 bases and J 0 bases, leaving 5 bases between the germline ends. The CDR3 sequence is 14 residues long. The germline gives CDR1 SEHNR, CDR2 FQNEAQ (reference sequence). This sample was taken from a study of early T cells in non-severe SARS-CoV-2 infection. Researchers attached unique molecular identifiers to individual cDNA molecules. A single record per CDR3 protein comes from TCRdb applying MiXCR to the 5' RACE reads. The table includes 60,000 to 75,000 distinct CDR3 sequences, 10% to 15% detected once. The V call is TRBV7-9, the J call TRBJ1-4; D call uncertain. The source is an adult who was a healthcare worker with PCR-confirmed SARS-CoV-2 infection or an uninfected control (not recorded which). Material: whole blood. In nucleotides, the CDR3 is TGTGCCAGCAGCTTGGACGCAACTAATGAAAAACTGTTTTTT. This sequence encodes CASSLDATNEKLFF.